This T cell receptor beta chain was observed in a study of response to subunit inactivated influenza vaccine (dated by TCRdb to the late 2010s). Regarding the research as a whole: Deep quantitative profiling of the T cell receptor repertoire was used in the study to follow responses to a trivalent subunit inactivated influenza vaccine. What the work shows at the level of the full study, not this receptor alone: It was suggested by the authors that each seasonal influenza vaccination may recruit only a limited number of new T cells.

The library was prepared using RT-PCR. The listed sequencing device is Illumina HiSeq 2500. TCRdb redid the processing of the public reads, applying fastp at Q25 and MiXCR, and retained in-frame beta chains. Rows with a matching CDR3 protein are joined into one entry that keeps the most common DNA and genes. The sample table lists about 650,000 distinct CDR3 sequences, 15% to 18% of them with a count of one. The ten largest account for around 10% of the sample. In its sample, this clonotype was seen a few times. The antigen this receptor binds is unknown. Base qualities are missing; no much larger clone stands one base away. CDR1 and CDR2 were assigned from the germline V gene (reference sequence) as LNHDA and SQIVND. The CDR3 covers 16 residues, taking in both the cysteine and the phenylalanine. The entry retains the CDR3 DNA only, 48 bases that are in frame from base 1. The junction carries 13 bases between V and J, which are trimmed by 3 bases and 2 bases respectively.

The chain employs TRBV19 and TRBJ2-2; TRBD2 is possibly the D segment (5 matching bases). The TCR comes from a middle-aged man who received an inactivated influenza vaccine. Donor details come from another sample of the same person, matched by shared clones. This specimen consisted of PBMCs from blood, obtained approximately 13 days after vaccination. CDR3 region: CASSISGVLNTGELFF. The nucleotides are TGTGCCAGTAGTATTTCCGGGGTACTAAACACCGGGGAGCTGTTTTTT. The entire variable domain, with the stretches around the CDR3 drawn from the reference TRBV19 and TRBJ2-2 proteins, is DGGITQSPKYLFRKEGQNVTLSCEQNLNHDAMYWYRQDPGQGLRLIYYSQIVNDFQKGDIAEGYSVSREKKESFPLTVTSAQKNPTAFYLCASSISGVLNTGELFFGEGSRLTVL.